This T cell receptor beta chain is from a study of T cell repertoires in cytomegalovirus infection. The overall study: A matching HLA type, together with CMV infection, was signaled by public TCR beta signatures.

Overall study results and limits: In two of eight donors, the top clonotype was HLA-C-restricted CMV-specific. Identification of carriers of CMV plus the relevant HLA was performed using cumulative public TCR beta family frequency.

TCRdb used MiXCR to reprocess the reads, holding one entry per CDR3 protein. The table has approximately 500,000 distinct CDR3 sequences, approximately 17% seen once. Between the trimmed V and J ends, which lost 1 base and 7 bases, there was a span of 13 bases. Germline assignment: CDR1 MGHRA and CDR2 YSYEKL. The CDR3 is made up of 14 amino acids. This clonotype was picked up many times. Antigen: not known. Sequenced: CD8+ T cells from PBMCs. The V call is TRBV4-1, the J call TRBJ1-1, with D unclear. This clonotype was obtained from a human donor in good health (CMV status not recorded). Some clones in this sample may be carry-over from other donors' samples. The CDR3 DNA reads as TGCGCCAGCAGCCAAGTCCCCGTTACCTATGAAGCTTTCTTT. Its translation is CASSQVPVTYEAFF.